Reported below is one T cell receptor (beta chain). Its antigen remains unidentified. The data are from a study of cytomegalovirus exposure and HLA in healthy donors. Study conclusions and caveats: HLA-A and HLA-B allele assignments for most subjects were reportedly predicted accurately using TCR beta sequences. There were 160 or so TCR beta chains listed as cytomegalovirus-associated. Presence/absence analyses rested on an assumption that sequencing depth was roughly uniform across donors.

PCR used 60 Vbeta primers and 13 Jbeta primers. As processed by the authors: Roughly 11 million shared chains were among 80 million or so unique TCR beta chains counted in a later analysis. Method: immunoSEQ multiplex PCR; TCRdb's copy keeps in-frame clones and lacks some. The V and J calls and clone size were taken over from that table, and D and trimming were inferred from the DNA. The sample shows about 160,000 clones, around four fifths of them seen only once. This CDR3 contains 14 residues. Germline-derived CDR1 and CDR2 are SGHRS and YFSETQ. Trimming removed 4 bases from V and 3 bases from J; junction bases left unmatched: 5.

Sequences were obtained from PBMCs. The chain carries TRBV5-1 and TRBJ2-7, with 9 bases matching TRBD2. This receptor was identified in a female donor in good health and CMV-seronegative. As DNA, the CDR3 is TGCGCCAGCAGCCCGGGACTAGCCAACTACGAGCAGTACTTC. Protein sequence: CASSPGLANYEQYF.